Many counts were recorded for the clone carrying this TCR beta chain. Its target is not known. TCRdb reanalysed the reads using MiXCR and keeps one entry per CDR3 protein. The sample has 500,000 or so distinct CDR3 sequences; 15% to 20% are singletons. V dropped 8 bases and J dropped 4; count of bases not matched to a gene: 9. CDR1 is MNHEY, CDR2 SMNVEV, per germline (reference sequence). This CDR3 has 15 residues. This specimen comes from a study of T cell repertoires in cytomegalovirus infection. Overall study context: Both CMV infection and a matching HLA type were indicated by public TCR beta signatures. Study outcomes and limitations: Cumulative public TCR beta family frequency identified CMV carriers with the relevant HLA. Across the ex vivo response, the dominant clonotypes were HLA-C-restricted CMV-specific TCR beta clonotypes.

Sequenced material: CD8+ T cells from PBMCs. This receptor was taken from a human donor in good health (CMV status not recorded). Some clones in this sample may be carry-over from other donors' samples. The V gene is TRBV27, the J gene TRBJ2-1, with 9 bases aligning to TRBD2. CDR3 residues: CASRPGLANYNEQFF. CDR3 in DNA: TGTGCCAGCCGACCGGGACTAGCAAATTACAATGAGCAGTTCTTC.